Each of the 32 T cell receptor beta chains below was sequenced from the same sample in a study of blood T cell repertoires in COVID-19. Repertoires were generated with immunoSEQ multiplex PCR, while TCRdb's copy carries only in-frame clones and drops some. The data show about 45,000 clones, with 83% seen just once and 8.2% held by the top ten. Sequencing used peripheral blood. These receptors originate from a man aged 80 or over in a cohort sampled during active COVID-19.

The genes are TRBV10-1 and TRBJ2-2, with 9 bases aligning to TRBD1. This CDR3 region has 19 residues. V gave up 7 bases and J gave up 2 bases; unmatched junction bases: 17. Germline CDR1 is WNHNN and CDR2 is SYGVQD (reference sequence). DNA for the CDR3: TGCGCCAGCACCTTCGGACAGGGGAAGAAGGGGCCAAACACCGGGGAGCTGTTTTTT. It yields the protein CASTFGQGKKGPNTGELFF.

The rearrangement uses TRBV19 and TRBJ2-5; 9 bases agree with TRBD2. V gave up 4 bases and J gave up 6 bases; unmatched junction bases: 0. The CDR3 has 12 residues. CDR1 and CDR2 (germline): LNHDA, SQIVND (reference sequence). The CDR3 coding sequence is TGTGCCAGTAGTACTAGCGGGAAGACCCAGTACTTC. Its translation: CASSTSGKTQYF.

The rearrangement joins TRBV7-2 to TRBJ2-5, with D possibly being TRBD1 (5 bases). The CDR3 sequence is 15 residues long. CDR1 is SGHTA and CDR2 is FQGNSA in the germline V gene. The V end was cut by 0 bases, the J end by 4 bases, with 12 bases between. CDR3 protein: CASSLAPSRGETQYF. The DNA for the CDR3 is TGTGCCAGCAGCTTAGCGCCGAGTAGGGGAGAGACCCAGTACTTC. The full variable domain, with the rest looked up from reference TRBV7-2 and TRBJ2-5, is GAGVSQSPSNKVTEKGKDVELRCDPISGHTALYWYRQSLGQGLEFLIYFQGNSAPDKSGLPSDRFSAERTGGSVSTLTIQRTQQEDSAVYLCASSLAPSRGETQYFGPGTRLLVL.

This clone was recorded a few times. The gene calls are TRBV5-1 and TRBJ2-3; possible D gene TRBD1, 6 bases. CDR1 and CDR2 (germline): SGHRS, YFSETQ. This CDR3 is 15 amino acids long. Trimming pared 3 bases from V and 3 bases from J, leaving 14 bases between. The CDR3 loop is CASSYRDFGTDTQYF. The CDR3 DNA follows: TGCGCCAGCAGCTACAGGGATTTTGGGACAGATACGCAGTATTTT. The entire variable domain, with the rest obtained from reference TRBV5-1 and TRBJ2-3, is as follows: KAGVTQTPRYLIKTRGQQVTLSCSPISGHRSVSWYQQTPGQGLQFLFEYFSETQRNKGNFPGRFSGRQFSNSRSEMNVSTLELGDSALYLCASSYRDFGTDTQYFGPGTRLTVL.

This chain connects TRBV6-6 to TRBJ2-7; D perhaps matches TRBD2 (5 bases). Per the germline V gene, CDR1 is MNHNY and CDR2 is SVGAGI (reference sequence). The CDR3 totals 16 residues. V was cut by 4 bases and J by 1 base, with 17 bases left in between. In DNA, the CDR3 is TGTGCCAGCAGTTCCCTGAGGGTGGGTCGATCCTACGAGCAGTACTTC. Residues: CASSSLRVGRSYEQYF.

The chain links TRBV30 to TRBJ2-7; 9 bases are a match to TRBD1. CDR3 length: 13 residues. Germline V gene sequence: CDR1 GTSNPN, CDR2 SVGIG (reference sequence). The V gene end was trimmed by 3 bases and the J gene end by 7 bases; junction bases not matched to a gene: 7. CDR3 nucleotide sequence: TGTGCCTGGAGCGGGGGGACAGGGAGTGAGCAGTACTTC. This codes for CAWSGGTGSEQYF.

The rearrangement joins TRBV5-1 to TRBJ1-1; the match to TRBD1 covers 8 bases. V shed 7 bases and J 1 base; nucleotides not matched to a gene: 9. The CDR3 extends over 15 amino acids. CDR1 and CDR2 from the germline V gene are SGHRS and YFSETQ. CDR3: CASSMTGEPNTEAFF. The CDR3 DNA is TGCGCCAGCTCCATGACAGGGGAGCCGAACACTGAAGCTTTCTTT.

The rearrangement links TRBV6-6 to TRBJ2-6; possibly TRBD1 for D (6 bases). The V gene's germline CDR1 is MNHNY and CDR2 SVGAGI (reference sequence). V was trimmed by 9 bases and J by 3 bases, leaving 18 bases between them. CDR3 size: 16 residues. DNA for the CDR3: TGTGCCAGTTCTATTACAGGGATGGGTGGGGCCAACGTCCTGACTTTC. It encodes CASSITGMGGANVLTF.

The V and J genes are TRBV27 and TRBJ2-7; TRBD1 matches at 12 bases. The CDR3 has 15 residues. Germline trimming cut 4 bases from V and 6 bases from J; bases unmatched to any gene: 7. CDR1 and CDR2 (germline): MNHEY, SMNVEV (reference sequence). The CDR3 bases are TGTGCCAGCAGTTCTCTCGGGACAGGGGGCCGCGAGCAGTACTTC. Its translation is CASSSLGTGGREQYF.

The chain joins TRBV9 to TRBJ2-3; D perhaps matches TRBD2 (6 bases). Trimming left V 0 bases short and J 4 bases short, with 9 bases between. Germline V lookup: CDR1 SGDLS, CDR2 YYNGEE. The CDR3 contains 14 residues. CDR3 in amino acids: CASSVEGEADTQYF. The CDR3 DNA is TGTGCCAGCAGCGTAGAAGGGGAGGCAGATACGCAGTATTTT.

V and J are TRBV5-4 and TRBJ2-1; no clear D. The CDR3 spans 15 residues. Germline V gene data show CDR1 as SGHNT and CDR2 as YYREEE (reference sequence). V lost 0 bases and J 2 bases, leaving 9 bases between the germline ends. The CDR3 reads CASSLGAPTYNEQFF. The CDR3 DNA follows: TGTGCCAGCAGCTTGGGGGCACCCACCTACAATGAGCAGTTCTTC.

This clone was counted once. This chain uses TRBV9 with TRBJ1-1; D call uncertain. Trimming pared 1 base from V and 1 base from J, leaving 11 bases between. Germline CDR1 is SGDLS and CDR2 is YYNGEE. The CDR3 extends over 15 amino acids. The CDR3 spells CASSVSHSSNTEAFF. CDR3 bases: TGTGCCAGCAGCGTATCACACAGTTCGAACACTGAAGCTTTCTTT.

The CDR3 is CASSSREVSNQPQHF. CDR3 sequence (DNA): TGTGCCAGCAGCTCCAGGGAGGTGAGCAATCAGCCCCAGCATTTT. J is TRBJ1-5 and V is TRBV2, with a weak D call TRBD1 (5 bases). CDR3 length: 15 amino acids. V gave up 6 bases and J gave up 1 base, with 13 bases separating them. Germline CDR1 SNHLY, CDR2 FYNNEI.

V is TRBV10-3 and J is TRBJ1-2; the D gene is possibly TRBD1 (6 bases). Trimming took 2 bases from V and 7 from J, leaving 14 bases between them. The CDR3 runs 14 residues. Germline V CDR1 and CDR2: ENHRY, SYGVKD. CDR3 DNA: TGTGCCATCAGTGAGCTTGCAGGGGTGGGTGGCTACACCTTC. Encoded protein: CAISELAGVGGYTF.

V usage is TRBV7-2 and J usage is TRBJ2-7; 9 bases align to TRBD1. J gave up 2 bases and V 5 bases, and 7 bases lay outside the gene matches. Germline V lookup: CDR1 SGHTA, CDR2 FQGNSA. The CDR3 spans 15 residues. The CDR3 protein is CASSLKTGGAYEQYF. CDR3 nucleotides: TGTGCCAGCAGCCTTAAGACAGGGGGGGCCTACGAGCAGTACTTC.

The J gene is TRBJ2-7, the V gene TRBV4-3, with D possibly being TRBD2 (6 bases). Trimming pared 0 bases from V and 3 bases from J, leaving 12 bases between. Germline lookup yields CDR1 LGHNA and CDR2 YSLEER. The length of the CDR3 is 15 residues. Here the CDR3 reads CASSQDLRESYEQYF. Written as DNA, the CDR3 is TGCGCCAGCAGCCAAGATCTACGGGAGAGCTACGAGCAGTACTTC.

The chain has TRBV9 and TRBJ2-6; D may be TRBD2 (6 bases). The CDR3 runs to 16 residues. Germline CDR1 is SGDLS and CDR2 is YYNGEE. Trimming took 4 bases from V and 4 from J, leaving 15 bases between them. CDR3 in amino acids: CASSPLGGSGANVLTF. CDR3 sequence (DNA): TGTGCCAGCAGCCCACTCGGGGGTTCAGGGGCCAACGTCCTGACTTTC.

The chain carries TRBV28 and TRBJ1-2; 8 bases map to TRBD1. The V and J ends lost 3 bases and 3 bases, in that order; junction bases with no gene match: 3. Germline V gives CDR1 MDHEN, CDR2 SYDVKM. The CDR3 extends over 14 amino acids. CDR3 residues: CASSLTGVYYGYTF. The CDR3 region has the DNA TGTGCCAGCAGTTTGACAGGGGTGTACTATGGCTACACCTTC.

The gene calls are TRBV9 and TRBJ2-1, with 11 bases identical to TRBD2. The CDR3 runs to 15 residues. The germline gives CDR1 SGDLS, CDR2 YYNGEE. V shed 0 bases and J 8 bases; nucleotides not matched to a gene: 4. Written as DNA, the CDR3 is TGTGCCAGCAGCGTAGTTAGCGGGAGGGCCGATGAGCAGTTCTTC. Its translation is CASSVVSGRADEQFF.

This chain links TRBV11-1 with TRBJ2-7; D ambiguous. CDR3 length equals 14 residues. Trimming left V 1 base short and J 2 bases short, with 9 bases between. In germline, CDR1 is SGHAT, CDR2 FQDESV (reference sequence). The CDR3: CASSLVGQPYEQYF. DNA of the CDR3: TGTGCCAGCAGCTTAGTTGGGCAGCCCTACGAGCAGTACTTC.

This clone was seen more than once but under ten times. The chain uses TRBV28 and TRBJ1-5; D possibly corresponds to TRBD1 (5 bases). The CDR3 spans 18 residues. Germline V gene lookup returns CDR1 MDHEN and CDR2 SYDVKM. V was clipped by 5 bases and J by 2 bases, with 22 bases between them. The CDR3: CASSTLYPGTQGNQPQHF. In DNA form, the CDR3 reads TGTGCCAGCAGTACTCTCTACCCCGGGACTCAAGGCAATCAGCCCCAGCATTTT.

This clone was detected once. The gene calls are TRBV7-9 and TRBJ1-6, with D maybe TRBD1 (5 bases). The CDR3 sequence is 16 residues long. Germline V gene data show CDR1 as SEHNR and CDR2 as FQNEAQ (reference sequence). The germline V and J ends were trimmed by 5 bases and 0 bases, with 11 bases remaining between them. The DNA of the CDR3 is TGTGCCAGCAGCCCGAAGGGGTTCTCCTATAATTCACCCCTCCACTTT. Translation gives CASSPKGFSYNSPLHF.

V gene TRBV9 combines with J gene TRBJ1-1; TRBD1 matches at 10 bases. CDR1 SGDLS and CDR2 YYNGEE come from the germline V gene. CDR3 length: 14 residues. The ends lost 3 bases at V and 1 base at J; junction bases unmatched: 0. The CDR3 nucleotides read TGTGCCAGCAGCGGGGACAGGGGGAACACTGAAGCTTTCTTT. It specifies CASSGDRGNTEAFF.

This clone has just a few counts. The CDR3 loop is CASSFQQGPSNQPQHF. CDR3 sequence (DNA): TGTGCCAGTAGTTTTCAACAGGGGCCAAGCAATCAGCCCCAGCATTTT. The rearrangement joins TRBV19 to TRBJ1-5; 7 bases map to TRBD1. This CDR3 is built from 16 residues. The V and J ends lost 5 bases and 1 base, in that order; junction bases with no gene match: 8. Per the germline V gene, CDR1 is LNHDA and CDR2 is SQIVND (reference sequence).

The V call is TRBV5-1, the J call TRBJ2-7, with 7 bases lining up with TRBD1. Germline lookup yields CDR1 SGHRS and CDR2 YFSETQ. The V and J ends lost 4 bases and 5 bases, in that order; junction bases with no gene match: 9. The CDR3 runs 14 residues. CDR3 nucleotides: TGCGCCAGCAGCAAACAGGGGTTCTTTAACGAGCAGTACTTC. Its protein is CASSKQGFFNEQYF.

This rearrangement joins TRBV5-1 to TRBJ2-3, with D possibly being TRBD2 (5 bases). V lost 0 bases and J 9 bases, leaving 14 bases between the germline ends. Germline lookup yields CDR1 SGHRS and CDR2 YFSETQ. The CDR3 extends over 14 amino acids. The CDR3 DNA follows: TGCGCCAGCAGCTTGGCGGCCTCGGGAAACACGCAGTATTTT. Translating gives CASSLAASGNTQYF. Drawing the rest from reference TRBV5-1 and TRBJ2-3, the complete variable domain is KAGVTQTPRYLIKTRGQQVTLSCSPISGHRSVSWYQQTPGQGLQFLFEYFSETQRNKGNFPGRFSGRQFSNSRSEMNVSTLELGDSALYLCASSLAASGNTQYFGPGTRLTVL.

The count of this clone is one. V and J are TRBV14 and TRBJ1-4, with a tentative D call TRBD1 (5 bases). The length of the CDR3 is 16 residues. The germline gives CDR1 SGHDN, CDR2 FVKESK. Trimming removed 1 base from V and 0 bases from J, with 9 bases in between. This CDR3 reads CASSQGLTATNEKLFF. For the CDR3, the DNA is TGTGCCAGCAGCCAAGGCCTGACAGCAACTAATGAAAAACTGTTTTTT.

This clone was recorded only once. The CDR3 region has the DNA TGTGCCAGCAGCTCACCCTTAGGGGCAGGGGCCCTCCACTTT. It codes for CASSSPLGAGALHF. This chain joins TRBV27 and TRBJ1-6; a weak D match, TRBD1 (6 bases). Germline CDR1 MNHEY, CDR2 SMNVEV (reference sequence). The V end lost 6 bases, the J end lost 14 bases, and 20 bases lay between the germline ends. This CDR3 has 14 residues.

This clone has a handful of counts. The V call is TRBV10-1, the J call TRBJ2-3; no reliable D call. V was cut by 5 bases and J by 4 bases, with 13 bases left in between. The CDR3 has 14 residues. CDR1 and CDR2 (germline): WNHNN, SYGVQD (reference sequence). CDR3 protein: CASSPRKSPDTQYF. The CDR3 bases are TGCGCCAGCAGTCCACGCAAGAGCCCAGATACGCAGTATTTT.

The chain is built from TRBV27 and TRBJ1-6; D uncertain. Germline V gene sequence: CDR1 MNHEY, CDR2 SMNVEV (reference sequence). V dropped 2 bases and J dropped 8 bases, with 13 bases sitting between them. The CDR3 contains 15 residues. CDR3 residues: CASSLNAGSHSPLHF. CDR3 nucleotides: TGTGCCAGCAGTTTAAATGCGGGTAGCCATTCACCCCTCCACTTT.

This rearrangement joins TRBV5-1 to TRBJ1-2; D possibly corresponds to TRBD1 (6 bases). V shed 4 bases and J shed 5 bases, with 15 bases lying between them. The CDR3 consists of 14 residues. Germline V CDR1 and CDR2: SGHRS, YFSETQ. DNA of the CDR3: TGCGCCAGCAGCCCAGGGGAGGGGCCATATGGCTACACCTTC. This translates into CASSPGEGPYGYTF.

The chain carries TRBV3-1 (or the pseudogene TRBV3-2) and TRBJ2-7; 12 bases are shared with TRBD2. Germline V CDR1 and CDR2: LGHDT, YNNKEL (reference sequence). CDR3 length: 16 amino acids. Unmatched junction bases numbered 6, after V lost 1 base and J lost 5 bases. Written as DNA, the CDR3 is TGTGCCAGCAGCCAAGTTGCTAGCGGGGGGGCTAACGAGCAGTACTTC. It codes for CASSQVASGGANEQYF.